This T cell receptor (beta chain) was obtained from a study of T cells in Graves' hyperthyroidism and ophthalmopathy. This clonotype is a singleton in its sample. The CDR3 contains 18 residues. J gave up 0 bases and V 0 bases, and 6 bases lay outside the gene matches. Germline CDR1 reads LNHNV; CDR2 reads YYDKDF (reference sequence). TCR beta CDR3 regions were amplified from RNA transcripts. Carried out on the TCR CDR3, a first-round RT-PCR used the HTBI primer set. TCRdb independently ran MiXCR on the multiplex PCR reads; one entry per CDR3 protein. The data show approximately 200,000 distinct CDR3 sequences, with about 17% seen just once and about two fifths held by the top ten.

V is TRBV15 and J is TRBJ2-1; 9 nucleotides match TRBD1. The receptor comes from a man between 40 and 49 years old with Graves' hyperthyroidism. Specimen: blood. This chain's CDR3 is CATSRDTGQGTSYNEQFF. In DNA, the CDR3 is TGTGCCACCAGCAGAGACACGGGACAGGGAACCTCCTACAATGAGCAGTTCTTC.